The 23 T cell receptor beta chains below all came from one sample that was sequenced in a study of T cell repertoires in ileal Crohn's disease. Profiling relied on immunoSEQ multiplex PCR, and the TCRdb table lists in-frame clones only, not all of them. The sample consists of some 5,100 clones, approximately 80% of them appearing once. The time point here: inflamed ileum from the surgical specimen. What was sequenced was ileal tissue. The receptors were gathered from an adult with Crohn's disease.

V gene TRBV5-6 combines with J gene TRBJ1-1; 7 bases fit TRBD1. The germline gives CDR1 SGHDT, CDR2 YYEEEE. V lost 4 bases to trimming and J lost 0 bases; unmatched junction nucleotides: 3. This CDR3 comprises 14 residues. Here the CDR3 reads CASSLGQMNTEAFF. The CDR3 DNA follows: TGTGCCAGCAGCCTGGGACAGATGAACACTGAAGCTTTCTTT.

This chain joins TRBV9 and TRBJ1-1, with D maybe TRBD1 (6 bases). CDR3 length: 14 amino acids. Germline lookup yields CDR1 SGDLS and CDR2 YYNGEE. The germline V and J ends were trimmed by 4 bases and 10 bases, with 20 bases remaining between them. This chain's CDR3 is CASSPGQKRSGAFF. CDR3 DNA: TGTGCCAGCAGCCCTGGACAGAAGCGGTCGGGAGCTTTCTTT.

This clone is a singleton in its sample. This chain joins TRBV27 and TRBJ1-4; D uncertain. Germline V gene data show CDR1 as MNHEY and CDR2 as SMNVEV (reference sequence). V was shortened by 10 bases and J by 6 bases, with 12 bases between the two germline ends. The CDR3 totals 12 residues. This chain's CDR3 is CATGVNYEKLFF. The CDR3, as DNA: TGTGCCACGGGAGTAAACTATGAAAAACTGTTTTTT.

The chain has TRBV18 and TRBJ1-2; possible D gene TRBD1, 5 bases. The CDR3 has 16 residues. V lost 3 bases, J lost 4 bases, and 18 bases lay in between. Germline assignment: CDR1 KGHSH and CDR2 LQKENI. In nucleotides, the CDR3 is TGTGCCAGCTCACCTGGTTTGGTCAGGGCTGGCTATGGCTACACCTTC. Its protein product is CASSPGLVRAGYGYTF.

The chain employs TRBV5-1 and TRBJ2-5; 12 bases agree with TRBD2. The J segment lost 2 bases and the V segment lost 6 bases, leaving 2 bases of the junction unmatched. This CDR3 is 14 amino acids long. Germline lookup yields CDR1 SGHRS and CDR2 YFSETQ. In nucleotides, the CDR3 is TGCGCCAGCAAAGGACTAGCGGGGCAAGAGACCCAGTACTTC. This encodes CASKGLAGQETQYF.

This chain connects TRBV6-1 to TRBJ2-7, with D unresolved. Per germline, CDR1 MNHNS and CDR2 SASEGT. This CDR3 is 14 amino acids long. V lost 5 bases and J 3 bases, leaving 14 bases between the germline ends. CDR3 loop: CASSPQGGGYEQYF. CDR3 DNA sequence: TGTGCCAGCAGTCCCCAAGGTGGTGGCTACGAGCAGTACTTC.

The CDR3 sequence: CASSLAGTGVNEQFF. CDR3 nucleotide sequence: TGTGCCAGCAGCCTTGCCGGGACAGGGGTAAATGAGCAGTTCTTC. The gene calls are TRBV6-9 and TRBJ2-1, with 10 bases aligning to TRBD1. The CDR3 runs to 15 residues. The germline gives CDR1 MNHGY, CDR2 SVAAGI. V was pared by 6 bases and J by 7 bases, with 9 bases of the junction left unmatched.

The rearrangement uses TRBV5-1 and TRBJ1-1; 10 nucleotides match TRBD1. The CDR3 is made up of 13 amino acids. Trimming cost V 4 bases and J 12 bases; bases outside gene matches: 9. Germline loops: CDR1 SGHRS, CDR2 YFSETQ. CDR3 nucleotides: TGCGCCAGCAGCATCCCCGGACAGGGGGGAACTTTCTTT. This sequence encodes CASSIPGQGGTFF.

By proportion, this clone is medium-sized (0.01 to 0.1%). The V gene is TRBV14, the J gene TRBJ2-7, with D unclear. Germline V gene data show CDR1 as SGHDN and CDR2 as FVKESK. V was clipped by 3 bases and J by 0 bases, with 12 bases between them. This CDR3 is built from 15 residues. The DNA for the CDR3 is TGTGCCAGCAGCCAGGAAAGGAAGAGCTCCTACGAGCAGTACTTC. Translated: CASSQERKSSYEQYF.

As regards this clone: Other nucleotide sequences in the sample specify the same CDR3. The chain has TRBV5-1 and TRBJ1-3; no clear D gene. CDR3 length equals 15 residues. Germline values: CDR1 SGHRS, CDR2 YFSETQ. The V and J ends lost 4 bases and 0 bases respectively, with 11 bases between them. The CDR3 region is CASSETVPSGNTIYF. The CDR3 DNA is TGCGCCAGCAGCGAGACGGTTCCCTCTGGAAACACCATATATTTT.

This chain links TRBV6-5 with TRBJ2-3; no clear D. Trimming removed 0 bases from V and 0 bases from J, with 7 bases in between. CDR1 MNHEY and CDR2 SVGAGI come from the germline V gene. CDR3 size: 15 residues. The CDR3 nucleotides are TGTGCCAGCAGTTACTCATACTCTAGCACAGATACGCAGTATTTT. Encoded protein: CASSYSYSSTDTQYF.

A few counts support this clone. The DNA for the CDR3 is TGTGCCAGCAGCTTGGGACTAGCGGGGGGTAACAATGAGCAGTTCTTC. Translation: CASSLGLAGGNNEQFF. The chain combines TRBV7-9 with TRBJ2-1; 15 positions agree with TRBD2. J gave up 5 bases and V 3 bases, and 2 bases lay outside the gene matches. Germline V gene sequence: CDR1 SEHNR, CDR2 FQNEAQ (reference sequence). The length of the CDR3 is 16 residues.

The chain couples TRBV19 to TRBJ2-5; D possibly corresponds to TRBD1 (5 bases). The CDR3 has 14 residues. Germline loops: CDR1 LNHDA, CDR2 SQIVND (reference sequence). The V and J ends lost 5 bases and 5 bases respectively, with 15 bases between them. CDR3 residues: CASSFGQSRETQYF. The CDR3, as DNA: TGTGCCAGTAGTTTCGGACAATCTCGGGAGACCCAGTACTTC.

The sample holds one count of this clone. The V call is TRBV7-3, the J call TRBJ2-3; no firm D call. The CDR3 totals 14 residues. V shed 0 bases and J shed 2 bases, with 6 bases lying between them. Germline V gene lookup returns CDR1 SGHTA and CDR2 FQGTGA. This CDR3 reads CASSLTATTDTQYF. Here the CDR3 DNA reads TGTGCCAGCAGCTTAACGGCTACCACAGATACGCAGTATTTT.

The chain recombines TRBV7-9 with TRBJ1-5; 7 nucleotides align to TRBD1. CDR1 SEHNR and CDR2 FQNEAQ come from the germline V gene (reference sequence). The V segment lost 5 bases and the J segment 3 bases; nucleotides outside the gene matches: 7. CDR3 length equals 15 residues. CDR3 residues: CASSETGTANQPQHF. The CDR3 DNA is TGTGCCAGCAGCGAAACCGGGACAGCCAATCAGCCCCAGCATTTT.

The table lists this clone with a count of one. The chain carries TRBV28 and TRBJ2-2; no clear D. Germline V gene sequence: CDR1 MDHEN, CDR2 SYDVKM. The germline V and J ends were trimmed by 5 bases and 6 bases, with 13 bases remaining between them. The CDR3 extends over 14 amino acids. The CDR3 bases are TGTGCCAGCAGTGGGAAGGTTTGGGCCGGGGAGCTGTTTTTT. Amino acid sequence: CASSGKVWAGELFF.

In its sample, this clone was seen a few times. The V call is TRBV6-1, the J call TRBJ2-3; 9 nucleotides agree with TRBD2. The CDR3 spans 13 residues. The germline CDR1 and CDR2 sequences are MNHNS and SASEGT. V lost 6 bases, J lost 6 bases, and 4 bases stayed unmatched. CDR3 in amino acids: CASRPSGVDTQYF. The CDR3 coding sequence is TGTGCCAGCAGGCCTAGCGGGGTTGATACGCAGTATTTT.

The gene calls are TRBV10-1 and TRBJ2-2; 7 bases are shared with TRBD2. This CDR3 has 16 amino acids. Germline V gene data show CDR1 as WNHNN and CDR2 as SYGVQD (reference sequence). V dropped 2 bases and J dropped 7; count of bases not matched to a gene: 10. The CDR3 loop reads CASSEQRGTRDGELFF. Written as DNA, the CDR3 is TGCGCCAGCAGTGAGCAGCGGGGCACCCGGGACGGGGAGCTGTTTTTT.

The V call is TRBV15, the J call TRBJ2-5; D remains ambiguous. This CDR3 has 14 residues. Trimming removed 1 base from V and 5 bases from J, with 11 bases in between. Germline CDR1 is LNHNV and CDR2 is YYDKDF (reference sequence). This CDR3 reads CATSRARVEETQYF. CDR3 nucleotides: TGTGCCACCAGCAGAGCTCGGGTGGAGGAGACCCAGTACTTC.

The genes are TRBV7-8 and TRBJ1-2; D gene uncertain. CDR1 and CDR2 (germline): SGHVS, FQNEAQ. Deletions cut 1 base from V and 0 bases from J, with 9 bases between. CDR3 length: 15 residues. CDR3: CASSLGGMTNYGYTF. CDR3 DNA sequence: TGTGCCAGCAGCTTAGGAGGGATGACTAACTATGGCTACACCTTC.

V usage is TRBV5-1 and J usage is TRBJ1-1; TRBD1 matches at 7 bases. CDR1 SGHRS and CDR2 YFSETQ come from the germline V gene. CDR3 size: 14 residues. V lost 1 base to trimming and J lost 3 bases; unmatched junction nucleotides: 3. The CDR3 coding sequence is TGCGCCAGCAGCTTGCGACAGGGATACACTGAAGCTTTCTTT. Translated: CASSLRQGYTEAFF.

This clone was counted between two and nine times. This rearrangement joins TRBV7-6 to TRBJ2-7; D is possibly TRBD1 (5 bases). V gave up 5 bases and J gave up 11 bases, with 19 bases separating them. The germline gives CDR1 SGHVS, CDR2 FNYEAQ. The CDR3 has 13 amino acids. In DNA, the CDR3 is TGTGCCAGCAGCCCTCTTGGGGCGGTTGGCAAGTACTTC. Protein sequence: CASSPLGAVGKYF.

This chain joins TRBV27 and TRBJ1-6; D is unresolved. V lost 5 bases and J lost 14, with 10 bases in between. This CDR3 comprises 11 residues. From germline, CDR1 is MNHEY and CDR2 SMNVEV (reference sequence). The CDR3: CASSRGPTLHF. CDR3 sequence (DNA): TGTGCCAGCAGTCGGGGTCCCACCCTCCACTTT.